The 30 T cell receptor beta chains reported below all come from one sample, sequenced in a study of blood T cell repertoires in COVID-19. Sequenced by immunoSEQ multiplex PCR; TCRdb stores in-frame clones only, minus some. The repertoire has 40,000 to 55,000 clones, about 89% of them found once; the top ten carry roughly 6%. Material for sequencing was peripheral blood. All receptors derive from a man between 65 and 85 years old with active COVID-19.

The CDR3 spells CASSEGQGARGYTF. The CDR3 region has the DNA TGTGCCAGCAGTGAAGGGCAGGGGGCGCGAGGCTACACCTTC. The chain recombines TRBV6-1 with TRBJ1-2, with 8 bases fitting TRBD1. V was clipped by 1 base and J by 8 bases; unmatched bases: 6. CDR3 length: 14 residues. Germline CDR1 is MNHNS and CDR2 is SASEGT.

The CDR3 reads CASSLGGTAGTFF. In DNA form, the CDR3 reads TGTGCCAGCAGCTTAGGCGGGACGGCAGGGACTTTCTTT. This rearrangement joins TRBV7-9 to TRBJ1-1, with D maybe TRBD1 (5 bases). Germline CDR1 SEHNR, CDR2 FQNEAQ (reference sequence). V gave up 1 base and J gave up 12 bases, with 15 bases separating them. The CDR3 is 13 residues long.

This chain links TRBV4-1 with TRBJ2-3, with 8 bases fitting TRBD2. With 1 base clipped from V and 1 base from J, the junction kept 7 bases outside the gene matches. The length of the CDR3 is 17 residues. In germline, CDR1 is MGHRA, CDR2 YSYEKL. The CDR3 sequence is CASSQGASRGGTDTQYF. CDR3 nucleotides: TGCGCCAGCAGCCAAGGGGCCTCGCGGGGGGGCACAGATACGCAGTATTTT.

The genes are TRBV9 and TRBJ2-1; 11 bases are a match to TRBD2. The trim removed 0 bases at V and 3 bases at J, leaving 2 bases unmatched. There are 16 residues in the CDR3. CDR1 and CDR2 (germline): SGDLS, YYNGEE. The DNA for the CDR3 is TGTGCCAGCAGCGTAGGGACTAGCGGGTTCTACAATGAGCAGTTCTTC. Translated, it gives CASSVGTSGFYNEQFF.

This chain uses TRBV28 with TRBJ2-5; TRBD2 matches 8 bases. CDR3 length: 15 residues. Germline V gives CDR1 MDHEN, CDR2 SYDVKM. With V trimmed by 4 bases and J by 4 bases, 8 bases remained unmatched. The CDR3 coding sequence is TGTGCCAGCAGTTCAAGGGTAGCGGGGAGAGAGACCCAGTACTTC. As protein: CASSSRVAGRETQYF.

For the CDR3, the DNA is TGTGCCAGCAGCTTAGGGAGGGCCCGGTATAATGAGCAGTTCTTC. Translation gives CASSLGRARYNEQFF. The rearrangement joins TRBV11-3 to TRBJ2-1; D might be TRBD2 (6 bases). Trimming stripped 1 base from V and 7 bases from J, with 14 bases between. Germline CDR1 reads SGHNT; CDR2 reads YENEEA. There are 15 residues in the CDR3.

This rearrangement joins TRBV5-1 to TRBJ1-1; possible D gene TRBD1, 5 bases. Germline V gene lookup returns CDR1 SGHRS and CDR2 YFSETQ. The germline V and J ends were trimmed by 6 bases and 2 bases, with 11 bases remaining between them. The CDR3 extends over 13 amino acids. CDR3 amino acids: CASKEGVNTEAFF. As DNA, the CDR3 is TGCGCCAGCAAAGAAGGGGTAAACACTGAAGCTTTCTTT.

The chain uses TRBV6-1 and TRBJ1-1, with 9 bases identical to TRBD1. Germline trimming cut 2 bases from V and 0 bases from J; bases unmatched to any gene: 10. CDR3 length: 18 amino acids. Germline V lookup: CDR1 MNHNS, CDR2 SASEGT. The chain's CDR3 is CASSEWSGGQGMNTEAFF. Written as DNA, the CDR3 is TGTGCCAGCAGTGAATGGAGTGGGGGACAGGGCATGAACACTGAAGCTTTCTTT.

The chain has TRBV6-5 and TRBJ2-1; D is undetermined. This CDR3 contains 13 residues. Trimming shortened V by 4 bases and J by 6 bases, and 10 bases separated the two germline ends. Germline-derived CDR1 and CDR2 are MNHEY and SVGAGI. The CDR3 loop is CASSLDHRNEQFF. In DNA form, the CDR3 reads TGTGCCAGCAGTTTAGATCATCGCAATGAGCAGTTCTTC.

The rearrangement links TRBV4-1 to TRBJ1-4, with TRBD1 as a possible D gene (6 bases). CDR1 is MGHRA and CDR2 is YSYEKL in the germline V gene. The CDR3 consists of 15 residues. With 4 bases removed from V and 4 bases from J, the gap between germline ends came to 13 bases. The CDR3 bases are TGCGCCAGCAGCCGCATGGGACAAATTAATGAAAAACTGTTTTTT. This gives the protein CASSRMGQINEKLFF.

The chain joins TRBV19 to TRBJ1-1, with 7 bases that match TRBD1. The CDR3 covers 13 residues. After removal of 9 bases from V and 3 bases from J, the junction contained 7 bases not matched to a gene. Germline CDR1 is LNHDA and CDR2 is SQIVND (reference sequence). In DNA form, the CDR3 reads TGTGCCAGGTTTAAACAGGGGTACACTGAAGCTTTCTTT. This translates into CARFKQGYTEAFF.

This chain connects TRBV4-1 to TRBJ1-3; D might be TRBD1 (5 bases). The CDR3 has 16 amino acids. V lost 0 bases to trimming and J lost 2 bases, with 11 bases between them. Germline V gene sequence: CDR1 MGHRA, CDR2 YSYEKL. Here the CDR3 DNA reads TGCGCCAGCAGCCAAGATGGGGGGGGAGCTGGAAACACCATATATTTT. It yields the protein CASSQDGGGAGNTIYF.

The gene calls are TRBV5-4 and TRBJ1-4; D possibly corresponds to TRBD1 (5 bases). Trimming pared 2 bases from V and 2 bases from J, leaving 7 bases between. The CDR3 covers 14 residues. From germline, CDR1 is SGHNT and CDR2 YYREEE (reference sequence). The CDR3 protein is CASSLGVTNEKLFF. The CDR3 DNA follows: TGTGCCAGCAGCTTAGGGGTGACTAATGAAAAACTGTTTTTT.

The chain carries TRBV6-5 and TRBJ2-7; no clear D gene. From germline, CDR1 is MNHEY and CDR2 SVGAGI. The length of the CDR3 is 11 residues. V was trimmed by 4 bases and J by 4 bases, leaving 5 bases between them. Here the CDR3 reads CASSSPYEQYF. For the CDR3, the DNA is TGTGCCAGCAGTTCCCCTTACGAGCAGTACTTC.

The CDR3 DNA follows: TGTGCCAGCAGTCCGCGTGCTGCAACTAATGAAAAACTGTTTTTT. Encoded protein: CASSPRAATNEKLFF. The genes are TRBV27 and TRBJ1-4, with D uncertain. Germline V gene lookup returns CDR1 MNHEY and CDR2 SMNVEV (reference sequence). V dropped 5 bases and J dropped 0 bases, with 10 bases sitting between them. This CDR3 contains 15 residues.

This chain connects TRBV10-3 to TRBJ1-2, with D possibly TRBD1 on 6 matching bases. Trimming took 0 bases from V and 8 from J, leaving 13 bases between them. Germline V gene lookup returns CDR1 ENHRY and CDR2 SYGVKD. CDR3 size: 14 residues. Here the CDR3 DNA reads TGTGCCATCAGTGAGTCGAGGGCAGGGGTCGGCTACACCTTC. It encodes CAISESRAGVGYTF.

This chain joins TRBV30 and TRBJ1-6, with 10 bases that match TRBD1. The CDR3 totals 15 residues. V lost 0 bases, J lost 11 bases, and 7 bases stayed unmatched. CDR1 and CDR2 from the germline V gene are GTSNPN and SVGIG (reference sequence). The CDR3: CAWSVPTGTGAPLHF. The DNA for the CDR3 is TGTGCCTGGAGTGTCCCCACCGGGACAGGGGCACCCCTCCACTTT.

A single count supports this clone. V gene TRBV30 combines with J gene TRBJ2-4, with 7 positions matching TRBD1. Looked up from germline, CDR1 is GTSNPN and CDR2 is SVGIG (reference sequence). This CDR3 comprises 15 residues. V was pared by 0 bases and J by 6 bases, with 8 bases of the junction left unmatched. Here the CDR3 DNA reads TGTGCCTGGAGTGTAAGCCCGGGACAGATAAACATTCAGTACTTC. It codes for CAWSVSPGQINIQYF.

The table lists this clone with a few counts. The V gene is TRBV6-6, the J gene TRBJ1-5; D is unresolved. The CDR3 length is 14 residues. Germline V lookup: CDR1 MNHNY, CDR2 SVGAGI (reference sequence). V was clipped by 2 bases and J by 2 bases, with 7 bases between them. The CDR3 spells CASSYMEGNQPQHF. The CDR3 DNA is TGTGCCAGCAGTTACATGGAGGGCAATCAGCCCCAGCATTTT.

Only one count was recorded for this clone. The genes are TRBV21-1 and TRBJ2-2; the table's D gene call, TRBD2, was not cross checked with the DNA. TRBV21-1 is marked as a pseudogene. This CDR3 has 17 amino acids. For the CDR3, the DNA is TGTGCCAGCAGCCCGTATACGACTAGCGGGGACACCGGGGAGCTGTTTTTT. Residues: CASSPYTTSGDTGELFF.

The chain combines TRBV16 with TRBJ1-4; the D gene is possibly TRBD1 (6 bases). The CDR3 covers 15 residues. Per the germline V gene, CDR1 is KGHSY and CDR2 is FQNENV. Trimming pared 1 base from V and 7 bases from J, leaving 13 bases between. CDR3 residues: CASSQLEQGREKLFF. The CDR3 coding sequence is TGTGCCAGCAGCCAATTAGAACAGGGCCGTGAAAAACTGTTTTTT.

This chain links TRBV27 with TRBJ2-7; the match to TRBD1 covers 10 bases. With 6 bases clipped from V and 3 bases from J, the junction kept 5 bases outside the gene matches. This CDR3 has 14 residues. The V gene's germline CDR1 is MNHEY and CDR2 SMNVEV (reference sequence). The DNA for the CDR3 is TGTGCCAGCAGGAGGGGACAGGGGATCTACGAGCAGTACTTC. Protein sequence: CASRRGQGIYEQYF.

V gene TRBV18 combines with J gene TRBJ1-2; 8 nucleotides line up with TRBD1. The germline V gene encodes CDR1 KGHSH and CDR2 LQKENI. The CDR3 covers 13 residues. With V trimmed by 4 bases and J by 8 bases, 6 bases remained unmatched. The chain's CDR3 is CASSRGQGEGYTF. Here the CDR3 DNA reads TGTGCCAGCTCACGCGGACAGGGAGAGGGCTACACCTTC. Filled out from reference TRBV18 and TRBJ1-2, the complete variable domain reads NAGVMQNPRHLVRRRGQEARLRCSPMKGHSHVYWYRQLPEEGLKFMVYLQKENIIDESGMPKERFSAEFPKEGPSILRIQQVVRGDSAAYFCASSRGQGEGYTFGSGTRLTVV.

The rearrangement uses TRBV5-4 and TRBJ2-7, with D unclear. V lost 0 bases to trimming and J lost 2 bases, with 6 bases between them. This CDR3 has 13 amino acids. CDR1 is SGHNT and CDR2 is YYREEE in the germline V gene (reference sequence). The CDR3: CASSLATTYEQYF. The CDR3 DNA is TGTGCCAGCAGCTTGGCAACAACCTACGAGCAGTACTTC. Full variable domain (remainder filled in from reference TRBV5-4 and TRBJ2-7): ETGVTQSPTHLIKTRGQQVTLRCSSQSGHNTVSWYQQALGQGPQFIFQYYREEENGRGNFPPRFSGLQFPNYSSELNVNALELDDSALYLCASSLATTYEQYFGPGTRLTVT.

The rearrangement uses TRBV7-2 and TRBJ1-4, with D possibly being TRBD1 (6 bases). This CDR3 has 12 residues. The V end lost 5 bases, the J end lost 10 bases, and 11 bases lay between the germline ends. Germline CDR1 and CDR2: SGHTA and FQGNSA. CDR3 in DNA: TGTGCCAGCAGCGATCTAGGGGGAAAACTGTTTTTT. It codes for CASSDLGGKLFF.

This rearrangement joins TRBV6-5 to TRBJ2-1; 8 bases are shared with TRBD1. This CDR3 spans 13 amino acids. The germline V gene has CDR1 MNHEY and CDR2 SVGAGI. V dropped 8 bases and J dropped 11; count of bases not matched to a gene: 11. CDR3 nucleotide sequence: TGTGCCAGCTCACAGGGGGAAAGACGCCAGCAGTTCTTC. Amino acids: CASSQGERRQQFF.

The chain joins TRBV2 to TRBJ2-3; 12 bases match TRBD2. Germline CDR1 SNHLY, CDR2 FYNNEI. The CDR3 runs 15 residues. The ends lost 3 bases at V and 5 bases at J; junction bases unmatched: 3. The CDR3 DNA is TGTGCCAGCAGTGATAGACTAGCGGGGGAAGATACGCAGTATTTT. As protein: CASSDRLAGEDTQYF.

This clone was found a few times. The chain joins TRBV7-2 to TRBJ1-5, with 7 bases that match TRBD1. The V gene end was trimmed by 5 bases and the J gene end by 4 bases; junction bases not matched to a gene: 5. This CDR3 comprises 14 residues. The germline gives CDR1 SGHTA, CDR2 FQGNSA. The CDR3: CASSPGTANQPQHF. In DNA, the CDR3 is TGTGCCAGCAGCCCCGGGACAGCAAATCAGCCCCAGCATTTT.

The CDR3 sequence is CASRGQGGYNEQFF. CDR3 sequence (DNA): TGTGCCAGCAGAGGGCAGGGAGGCTACAATGAGCAGTTCTTC. The rearrangement links TRBV6-6 to TRBJ2-1; the D gene is possibly TRBD2 (6 bases). This CDR3 spans 14 amino acids. Trimming pared 6 bases from V and 3 bases from J, leaving 12 bases between. Germline CDR1 and CDR2: MNHNY and SVGAGI (reference sequence).

The genes are TRBV3-1 (or the pseudogene TRBV3-2) and TRBJ1-3, with unresolved D. CDR1 and CDR2 (germline): LGHDT, YNNKEL (reference sequence). The V end was cut by 5 bases, the J end by 1 base, with 9 bases between. The CDR3 consists of 14 residues. In DNA form, the CDR3 reads TGTGCCAGCAGCTATTCCGGGTCTGGAAACACCATATATTTT. It codes for CASSYSGSGNTIYF.